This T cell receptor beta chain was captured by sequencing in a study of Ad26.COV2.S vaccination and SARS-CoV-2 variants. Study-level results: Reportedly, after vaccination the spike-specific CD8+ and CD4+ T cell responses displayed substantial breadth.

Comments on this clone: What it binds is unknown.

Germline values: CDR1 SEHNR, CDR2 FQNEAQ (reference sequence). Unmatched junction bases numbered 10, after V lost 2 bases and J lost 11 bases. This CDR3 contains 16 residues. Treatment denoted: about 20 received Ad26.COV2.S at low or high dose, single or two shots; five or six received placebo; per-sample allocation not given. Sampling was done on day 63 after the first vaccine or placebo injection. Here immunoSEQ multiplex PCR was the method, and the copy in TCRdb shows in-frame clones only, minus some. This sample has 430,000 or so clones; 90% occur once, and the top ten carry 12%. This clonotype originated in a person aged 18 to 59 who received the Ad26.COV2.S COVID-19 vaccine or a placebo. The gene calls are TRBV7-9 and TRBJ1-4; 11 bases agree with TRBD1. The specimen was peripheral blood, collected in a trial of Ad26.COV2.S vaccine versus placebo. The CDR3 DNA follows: TGTGCCAGCAGCTTACCCCCCGGACAGGGGGCGTATAAACTGTTTTTT. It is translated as CASSLPPGQGAYKLFF.